Listed below are T cell receptor beta chains from one sample, sequenced in a study of Tregs in tolerant kidney transplant recipients. Repertoires were generated with immunoSEQ multiplex PCR, while TCRdb's copy carries only in-frame clones and drops some. The data hold about 83,000 clones, with around 98% observed a single time. The material was CD4+ T cells from blood, obtained before the transplant. These receptors all come from a human donor who received a combined kidney and bone marrow transplant. CDR3s include the opening cysteine and the closing phenylalanine or tryptophan. The D gene is left open where the match is weak. Only part of the rows carry a size: once, few, many, or a class if the clone is expanded.

clone_size: once; v_call: TRBV5-1; d_call: NA; j_call: TRBJ2-2; cdr3_nt: TGCGCCAGCAGCTTGAGGGGTTCCTGGGGGGAGCTGTTTTTT; cdr3_aa: CASSLRGSWGELFF
clone_size: NA; v_call: TRBV19; d_call: NA; j_call: TRBJ2-1; cdr3_nt: TGTGCCAGTAGTATTTCAGCCTACAATGAGCAGTTCTTC; cdr3_aa: CASSISAYNEQFF
clone_size: NA; v_call: TRBV5-8; d_call: NA; j_call: TRBJ1-1; cdr3_nt: TGTGCCAGCACAGGGGAAGCCACTGAAGCTTTCTTT; cdr3_aa: CASTGEATEAFF
clone_size: NA; v_call: TRBV2; d_call: NA; j_call: TRBJ1-4; cdr3_nt: TGTGCCAGCAGACCCACACAGGGAAATGAAAAACTGTTTTTT; cdr3_aa: CASRPTQGNEKLFF
clone_size: NA; v_call: TRBV6-1; d_call: TRBD1; j_call: TRBJ1-5; cdr3_nt: TGTGCCAGCGGAGTCGGGACAGGCTTAAATCAGCCCCAGCATTTT; cdr3_aa: CASGVGTGLNQPQHF
clone_size: NA; v_call: TRBV29-1; d_call: NA; j_call: TRBJ1-2; cdr3_nt: TGCAGTGCGGAACCGGGGGACTTTTATGGCTACACCTTC; cdr3_aa: CSAEPGDFYGYTF
clone_size: NA; v_call: TRBV19; d_call: NA; j_call: TRBJ1-2; cdr3_nt: TGTGCCAGTACGTCGGCGGGTGGCTACACCTTC; cdr3_aa: CASTSAGGYTF
clone_size: NA; v_call: TRBV5-4; d_call: NA; j_call: TRBJ1-4; cdr3_nt: TGTGCCAGCAGCTTGGCCCCGGGTGGGGGAGGCGAAAAACTGTTTTTT; cdr3_aa: CASSLAPGGGGEKLFF
clone_size: NA; v_call: TRBV11-2; d_call: TRBD1; j_call: TRBJ1-1; cdr3_nt: TGTGCCAGCGCTCAGGGGGTTGGTGTCACTGAAGCTTTCTTT; cdr3_aa: CASAQGVGVTEAFF
clone_size: once; v_call: TRBV13; d_call: NA; j_call: TRBJ2-4; cdr3_nt: TGTGCCAGCAGCTTAGGGGAGGACGACATTCAGTACTTC; cdr3_aa: CASSLGEDDIQYF
clone_size: NA; v_call: TRBV11-3; d_call: NA; j_call: TRBJ2-3; cdr3_nt: TGTGCCAGCAGCGCCGCAAAGACTAGCACAGATACGCAGTATTTT; cdr3_aa: CASSAAKTSTDTQYF
clone_size: once; v_call: TRBV28; d_call: NA; j_call: TRBJ1-5; cdr3_nt: TGTGCCAGCAGTAACACAGTCAATCAGCCCCAGCATTTT; cdr3_aa: CASSNTVNQPQHF
clone_size: NA; v_call: TRBV2; d_call: NA; j_call: TRBJ1-6; cdr3_nt: TGTGCCAGCAATGGAGACTCGACTGGGTCACCCCTCCACTTT; cdr3_aa: CASNGDSTGSPLHF
clone_size: NA; v_call: TRBV2; d_call: NA; j_call: TRBJ1-1; cdr3_nt: TGTGCCAGCAGGAGGATTTTGAACACTGAAGCTTTCTTT; cdr3_aa: CASRRILNTEAFF
clone_size: NA; v_call: TRBV11-3; d_call: NA; j_call: TRBJ2-2; cdr3_nt: TGTGCCAGCAGCAACCGACAGGAGAACACCGGGGAGCTGTTTTTT; cdr3_aa: CASSNRQENTGELFF
clone_size: NA; v_call: TRBV7-3; d_call: TRBD2; j_call: TRBJ2-2; cdr3_nt: TGTGCCAGCAGCTTTACTAGCGGGGGTGGTACCGGGGAGCTGTTTTTT; cdr3_aa: CASSFTSGGGTGELFF
clone_size: NA; v_call: TRBV28; d_call: TRBD1; j_call: TRBJ1-1; cdr3_nt: TGTGCCAGCAGTGTCTACAGGGGGGAAGCTTTCTTT; cdr3_aa: CASSVYRGEAFF
clone_size: NA; v_call: TRBV6-5; d_call: NA; j_call: TRBJ2-7; cdr3_nt: TGTGCCAGCAGTTACCGCGGGCCTGGCTACGAGCAGTACTTC; cdr3_aa: CASSYRGPGYEQYF
clone_size: NA; v_call: TRBV18; d_call: NA; j_call: TRBJ1-1; cdr3_nt: TGTGCCAGCTCACCACGGTTAACAGGGACCGACACTGAAGCTTTCTTT; cdr3_aa: CASSPRLTGTDTEAFF
clone_size: NA; v_call: TRBV21-1; d_call: NA; j_call: TRBJ1-6; cdr3_nt: TGTGCCAGCAGCAAGGGCTTTTCCCTGGACAGGGGAAATTCACCCCTCCACTTT; cdr3_aa: CASSKGFSLDRGNSPLHF
clone_size: NA; v_call: TRBV7-2; d_call: TRBD2; j_call: TRBJ2-1; cdr3_nt: TGTGCCAGCAGCCCGAGACTAGCGGACGCCTACAATGAGCAGTTCTTC; cdr3_aa: CASSPRLADAYNEQFF
clone_size: NA; v_call: TRBV6-5; d_call: NA; j_call: TRBJ2-2; cdr3_nt: TGTGCCAGCGCTGGGACACCCACCGGGGAGCTGTTTTTT; cdr3_aa: CASAGTPTGELFF
clone_size: NA; v_call: TRBV6-6; d_call: NA; j_call: TRBJ2-4; cdr3_nt: TGTGCCAGCAGCCCAGAAATAGCCAAAAACATTCAGTACTTC; cdr3_aa: CASSPEIAKNIQYF
clone_size: once; v_call: TRBV6-4; d_call: NA; j_call: TRBJ1-2; cdr3_nt: TGTGCCAGCAGTGTCTTTCAGGGCCAAGGCTACACCTTC; cdr3_aa: CASSVFQGQGYTF
clone_size: NA; v_call: TRBV7-2; d_call: NA; j_call: TRBJ1-2; cdr3_nt: TGTGCCAGCAGCACCTGGACAGAATATGGCTACACCTTC; cdr3_aa: CASSTWTEYGYTF
clone_size: NA; v_call: TRBV30; d_call: NA; j_call: TRBJ2-7; cdr3_nt: TGTGCCTCTCGGGTTACCCACTACGAGCAGTACTTC; cdr3_aa: CASRVTHYEQYF
clone_size: NA; v_call: TRBV11-1; d_call: NA; j_call: TRBJ2-7; cdr3_nt: TGTGCCAGCAGTTTCGGGGGGCGTAGCTCCTACGAGCAGTACTTC; cdr3_aa: CASSFGGRSSYEQYF
clone_size: NA; v_call: TRBV11-3; d_call: NA; j_call: TRBJ1-1; cdr3_nt: TGTGCCAGCAGCTTAGATCCGGGGAACACTGAAGCTTTCTTT; cdr3_aa: CASSLDPGNTEAFF